This T cell receptor (beta chain) was retrieved from a study of T cell responses to AZD1222 COVID-19 vaccine. Note on this clone: Its target is unknown.

Regarding the study as a whole: Spike-specific TCRs gained breadth and depth after people received two AZD1222 doses. Clonal diversity may have been underestimated, and the donors were mostly white British, with more females than males. Repertoire sampling was restricted to post-peak T cell response timepoints.

Germline-derived CDR1 and CDR2 are SQVTM and ANQGSEA. The CDR3 covers 13 residues. The V and J ends lost 3 bases and 4 bases respectively, with 12 bases between them. Profiled with immunoSEQ multiplex PCR; TCRdb holds only in-frame clones, not every one. The sample contains 100,000 to 150,000 clones, approximately 91% of which appear only once. The receptor was isolated from an adult who received the AZD1222 COVID-19 vaccine. The material sequenced was peripheral blood, taken 28 days after the second AZD1222 dose. This rearrangement joins TRBV29-1 to TRBJ1-1; no clear D gene. DNA of the CDR3: TGCAGCGTTGAGGTTCAGGTTCCCACTGAAGCTTTCTTT. This sequence encodes CSVEVQVPTEAFF.